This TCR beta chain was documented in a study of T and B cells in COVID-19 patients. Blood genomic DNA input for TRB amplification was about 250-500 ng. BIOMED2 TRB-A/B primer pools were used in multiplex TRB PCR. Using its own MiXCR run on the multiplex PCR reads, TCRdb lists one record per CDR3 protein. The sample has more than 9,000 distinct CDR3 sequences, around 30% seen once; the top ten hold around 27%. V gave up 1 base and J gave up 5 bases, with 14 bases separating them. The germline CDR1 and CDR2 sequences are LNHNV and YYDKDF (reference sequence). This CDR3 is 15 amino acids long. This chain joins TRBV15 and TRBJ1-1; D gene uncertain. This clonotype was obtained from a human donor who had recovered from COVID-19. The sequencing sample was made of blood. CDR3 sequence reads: CATSRVKDFRTEAFF. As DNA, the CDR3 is TGTGCCACCAGCAGAGTAAAAGATTTTCGAACTGAAGCTTTCTTT.